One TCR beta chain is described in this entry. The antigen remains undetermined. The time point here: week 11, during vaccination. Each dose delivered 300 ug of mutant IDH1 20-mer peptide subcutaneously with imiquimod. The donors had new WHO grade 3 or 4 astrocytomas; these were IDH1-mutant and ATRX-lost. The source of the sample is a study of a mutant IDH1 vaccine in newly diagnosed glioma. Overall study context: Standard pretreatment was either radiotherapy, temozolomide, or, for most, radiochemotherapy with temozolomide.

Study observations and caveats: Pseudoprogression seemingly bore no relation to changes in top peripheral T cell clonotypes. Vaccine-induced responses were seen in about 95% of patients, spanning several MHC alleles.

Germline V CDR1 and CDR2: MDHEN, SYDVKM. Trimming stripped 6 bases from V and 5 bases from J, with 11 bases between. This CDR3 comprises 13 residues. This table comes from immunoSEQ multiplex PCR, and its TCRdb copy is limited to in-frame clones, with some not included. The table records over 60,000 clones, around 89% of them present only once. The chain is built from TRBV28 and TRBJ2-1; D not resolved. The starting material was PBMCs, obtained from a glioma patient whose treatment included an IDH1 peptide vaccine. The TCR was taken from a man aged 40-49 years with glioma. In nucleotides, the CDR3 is TGTGCCAGCAGACCTGACGTACACAATGAGCAGTTCTTC. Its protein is CASRPDVHNEQFF.